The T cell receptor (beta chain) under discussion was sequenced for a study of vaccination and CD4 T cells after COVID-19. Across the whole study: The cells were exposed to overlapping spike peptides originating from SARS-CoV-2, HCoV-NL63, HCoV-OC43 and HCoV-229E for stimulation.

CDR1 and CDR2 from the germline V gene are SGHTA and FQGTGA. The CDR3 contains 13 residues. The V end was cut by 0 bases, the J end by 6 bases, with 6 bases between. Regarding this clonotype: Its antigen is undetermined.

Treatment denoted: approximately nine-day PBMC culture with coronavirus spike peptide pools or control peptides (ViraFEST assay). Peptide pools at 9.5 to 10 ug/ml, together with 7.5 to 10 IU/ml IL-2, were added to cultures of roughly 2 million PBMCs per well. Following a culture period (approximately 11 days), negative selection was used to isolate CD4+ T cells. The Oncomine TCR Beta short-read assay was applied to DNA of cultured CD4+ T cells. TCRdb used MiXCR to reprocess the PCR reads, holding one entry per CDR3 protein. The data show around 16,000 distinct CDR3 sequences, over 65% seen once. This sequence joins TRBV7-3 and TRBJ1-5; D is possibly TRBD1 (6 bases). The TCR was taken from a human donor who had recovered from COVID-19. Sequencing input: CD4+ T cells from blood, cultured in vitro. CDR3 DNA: TGTGCCAGCAGCTTAACAGGGGGTCAGCCCCAGCATTTT. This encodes CASSLTGGQPQHF.